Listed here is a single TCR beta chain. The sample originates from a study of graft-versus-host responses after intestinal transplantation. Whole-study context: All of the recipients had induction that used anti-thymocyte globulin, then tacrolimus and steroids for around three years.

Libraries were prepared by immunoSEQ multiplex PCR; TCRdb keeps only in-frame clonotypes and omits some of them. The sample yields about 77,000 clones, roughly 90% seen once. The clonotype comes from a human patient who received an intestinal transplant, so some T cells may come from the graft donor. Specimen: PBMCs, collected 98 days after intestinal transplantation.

The CDR3 is CASSLWEGDTGELFF. For the CDR3, the DNA is TGCGCCAGCAGCTTATGGGAAGGTGACACCGGGGAGCTGTTTTTT. The chain recombines TRBV5-1 with TRBJ2-2; D unresolved. V gave up 2 bases and J gave up 3 bases, with 11 bases separating them. The CDR3 loop spans 15 amino acids. Germline CDR1 and CDR2: SGHRS and YFSETQ.